The source of this TCR beta chain is a study of cytomegalovirus exposure and HLA in healthy donors. Use of 60 Vbeta and 13 Jbeta primers characterized the PCR. Libraries were prepared by immunoSEQ multiplex PCR; TCRdb keeps only in-frame clonotypes and omits some of them. The table shows tens of thousands of clones, with 65% occurring only once. With regard to this clone: The antigen is not known.

The CDR3 loop spans 13 amino acids. Between the trimmed V and J ends, which lost 7 bases and 8 bases, there was a span of 15 bases. Germline CDR1 is MNHNS and CDR2 is SASEGT. Findings and limits, study-wide: Reports state that TCR beta sequences accurately predicted most subjects' HLA-A and HLA-B alleles. The only immune exposure information that was available was CMV serostatus.

Donors counted as nominally healthy when sampled, yet unrecorded immune exposures were likely. The TCR was taken from a boy younger than 18 in good health and CMV-seropositive. This chain connects TRBV6-1 to TRBJ2-4; D possibly corresponds to TRBD2 (5 bases). The sample taken for sequencing was PBMCs. The CDR3 region is CASTLAGLYIQYF. CDR3 coding DNA: TGTGCCAGCACTCTGGCGGGTCTCTACATTCAGTACTTC.